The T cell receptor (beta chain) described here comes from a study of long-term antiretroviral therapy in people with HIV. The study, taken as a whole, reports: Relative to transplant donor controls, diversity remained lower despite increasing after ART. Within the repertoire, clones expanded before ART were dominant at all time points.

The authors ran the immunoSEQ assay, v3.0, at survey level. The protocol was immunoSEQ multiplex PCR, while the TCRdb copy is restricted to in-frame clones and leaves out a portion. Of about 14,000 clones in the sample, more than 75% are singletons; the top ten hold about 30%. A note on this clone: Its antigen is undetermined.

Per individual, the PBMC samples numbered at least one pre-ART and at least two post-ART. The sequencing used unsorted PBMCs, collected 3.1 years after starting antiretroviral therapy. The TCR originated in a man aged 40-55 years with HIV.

The CDR3 loop reads CASRETGYNQPQHF. In nucleotides, the CDR3 is TGTGCCAGCAGAGAAACAGGGTACAATCAGCCCCAGCATTTT. The chain links TRBV6-5 to TRBJ1-5; D possibly corresponds to TRBD1 (6 bases). This CDR3 has 14 residues. The germline V gene encodes CDR1 MNHEY and CDR2 SVGAGI. The V end was cut by 6 bases, the J end by 3 bases, with 12 bases between.